This TCR beta chain originates from a study of blood T cell repertoires in COVID-19. The overall study: Specimens from acute and convalescent COVID-19 originated in the United States, Italy and Spain. T cells, B-cell-depleted T cells, or PBMCs provided the cDNA or gDNA that served as material.

In the original analysis: The authors estimated nucleated cell counts from reference gene primer amplification. Clones were read by immunoSEQ multiplex PCR, and TCRdb kept only the in-frame ones, dropping some. V and J calls plus clone size are reproduced from that table; the DNA served to infer D and trimming. Here the sample spans 75,000 to 95,000 clones, about 87% being singletons. The CDR3 is 16 amino acids. V lost 7 bases and J lost 0, with 15 bases in between. In germline, CDR1 is MNHEY, CDR2 SMNVEV (reference sequence). The sequenced sample consisted of peripheral blood. This receptor was obtained from a man aged 45 to 65 with active COVID-19. This chain connects TRBV27 to TRBJ2-2, with D possibly TRBD2 on 6 matching bases. CDR3 loop: CASNPLWGANTGELFF. DNA for the CDR3: TGTGCCAGCAACCCCCTGTGGGGGGCGAACACCGGGGAGCTGTTTTTT.